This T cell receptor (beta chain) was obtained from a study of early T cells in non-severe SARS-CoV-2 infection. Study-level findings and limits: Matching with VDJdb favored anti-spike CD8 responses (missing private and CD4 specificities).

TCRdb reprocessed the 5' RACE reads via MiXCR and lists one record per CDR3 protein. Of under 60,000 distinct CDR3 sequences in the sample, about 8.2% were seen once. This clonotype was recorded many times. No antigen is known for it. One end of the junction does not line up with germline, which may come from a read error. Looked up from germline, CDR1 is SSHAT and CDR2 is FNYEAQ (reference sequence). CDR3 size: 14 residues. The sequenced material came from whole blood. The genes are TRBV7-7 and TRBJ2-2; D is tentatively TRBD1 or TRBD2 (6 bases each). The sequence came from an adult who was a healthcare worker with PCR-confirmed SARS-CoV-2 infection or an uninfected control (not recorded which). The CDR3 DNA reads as TGTGCTAGCAGCTCAGGAAGGGGGGCCGGGGAGCTGTTTTTT. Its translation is CASSSGRGAGELFF.